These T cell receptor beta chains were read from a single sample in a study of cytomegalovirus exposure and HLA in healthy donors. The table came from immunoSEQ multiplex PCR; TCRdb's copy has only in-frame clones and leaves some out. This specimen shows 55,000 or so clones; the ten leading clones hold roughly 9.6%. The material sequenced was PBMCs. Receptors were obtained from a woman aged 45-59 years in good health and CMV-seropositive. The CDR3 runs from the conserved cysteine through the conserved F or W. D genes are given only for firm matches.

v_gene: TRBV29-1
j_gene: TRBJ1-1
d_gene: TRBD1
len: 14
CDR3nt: TGCAGCGTCCCGGGCGCCCAGGGGGCCTCGGAAGCTTTCTTT
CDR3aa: CSVPGAQGASEAFF

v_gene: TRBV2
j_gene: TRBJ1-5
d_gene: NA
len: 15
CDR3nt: TGTGCCAGCGGGGCCCGGGGGTATAGCAATCAGCCCCAGCATTTT
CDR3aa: CASGARGYSNQPQHF

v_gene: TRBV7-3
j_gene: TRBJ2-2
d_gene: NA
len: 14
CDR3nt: TGTGCCAGCAGTACAGGGTCGAACACCGGGGAGCTGTTTTTT
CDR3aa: CASSTGSNTGELFF

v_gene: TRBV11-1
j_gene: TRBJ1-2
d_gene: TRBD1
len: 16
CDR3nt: TGTGCCAGCAGCTTAGCAGGGGACAGCCGAAACTATGGCTACACCTTC
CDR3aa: CASSLAGDSRNYGYTF

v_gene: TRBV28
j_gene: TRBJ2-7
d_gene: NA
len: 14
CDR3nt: TGTGCCAGCATCAAAGACTTTTGGAGGACGGAGCAGTACTTC
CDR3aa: CASIKDFWRTEQYF

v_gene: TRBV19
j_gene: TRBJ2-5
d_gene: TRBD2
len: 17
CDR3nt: TGTGCCAGTAGTTCCTCTAGCGGGGGGGCCCTCCAAGAGACCCAGTACTTC
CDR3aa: CASSSSSGGALQETQYF

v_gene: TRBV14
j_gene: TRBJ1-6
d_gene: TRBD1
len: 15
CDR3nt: TGTGCCAGCAGCACTAGGACAGGGAAGGATTCACCCCTCCACTTT
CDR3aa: CASSTRTGKDSPLHF

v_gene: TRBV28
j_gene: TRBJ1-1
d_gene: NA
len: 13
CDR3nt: TGTGCCAGCAGGCCCTACAGGGACACTGAAGCTTTCTTT
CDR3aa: CASRPYRDTEAFF

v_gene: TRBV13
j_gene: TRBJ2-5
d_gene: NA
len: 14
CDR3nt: TGTGCCAGCAGCTTACTCCTAGAGAGGGAGACCCAGTACTTC
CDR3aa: CASSLLLERETQYF

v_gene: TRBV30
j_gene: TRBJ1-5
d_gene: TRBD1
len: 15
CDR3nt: TGTGCCTGGAGTGAAGGACAGGTTGGCAATCAGCCCCAGCATTTT
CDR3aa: CAWSEGQVGNQPQHF

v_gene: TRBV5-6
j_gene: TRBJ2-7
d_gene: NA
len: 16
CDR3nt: TGTGCCAGCAGCTTGGTGGGTAGCGCTACGGTCTACGAGCAGTACTTC
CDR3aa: CASSLVGSATVYEQYF

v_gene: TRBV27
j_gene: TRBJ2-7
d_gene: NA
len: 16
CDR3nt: TGTGCCAGCAGTTCCTCCGGACGAGGGCCGTACTACGAGCAGTACTTC
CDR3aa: CASSSSGRGPYYEQYF

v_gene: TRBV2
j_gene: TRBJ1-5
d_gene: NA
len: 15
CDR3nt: TGTGCCAGCAGTACCGACATTCTTAGCAATCAGCCCCAGCATTTT
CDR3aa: CASSTDILSNQPQHF

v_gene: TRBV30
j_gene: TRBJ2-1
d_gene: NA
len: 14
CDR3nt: TGTGCCTGGAGATGGCGGGGTGTAGACAATGAGCAGTTCTTC
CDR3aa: CAWRWRGVDNEQFF

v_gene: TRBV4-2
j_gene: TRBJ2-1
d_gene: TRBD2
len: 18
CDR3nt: TGTGCCAGCAGCCAAGAGTCCGGGACTAGCGGGGGGGTCGATGAGCAGTTCTTC
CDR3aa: CASSQESGTSGGVDEQFF

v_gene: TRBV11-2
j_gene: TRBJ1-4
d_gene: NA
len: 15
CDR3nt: TGTGCCAGCAGCTTAGTCGGGGCAACTAATGAAAAACTGTTTTTT
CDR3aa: CASSLVGATNEKLFF

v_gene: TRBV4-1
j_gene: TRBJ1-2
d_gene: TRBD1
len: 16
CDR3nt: TGCGCCAGCAGCCAAGGGGCAGCAAGGGGGCAGGGTGGCTACACCTTC
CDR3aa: CASSQGAARGQGGYTF

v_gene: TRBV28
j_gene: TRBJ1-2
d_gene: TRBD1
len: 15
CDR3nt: TGTGCCAGCAGTTCGGGGACAGCGAATAACTATGGCTACACCTTC
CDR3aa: CASSSGTANNYGYTF

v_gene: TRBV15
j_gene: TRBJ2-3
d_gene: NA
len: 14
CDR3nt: TGTGCCACCAGCAGGGAACCGGTAGCGGATACGCAGTATTTT
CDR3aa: CATSREPVADTQYF

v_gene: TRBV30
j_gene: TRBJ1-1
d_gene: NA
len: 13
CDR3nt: TGTGCCTGGATTGCGGGGGCTCAAACTGAAGCTTTCTTT
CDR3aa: CAWIAGAQTEAFF

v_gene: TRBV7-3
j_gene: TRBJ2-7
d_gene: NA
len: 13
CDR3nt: TGTGCCAGCAGCTGGGGCAGTGACTCCGAGCAGTACTTC
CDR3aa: CASSWGSDSEQYF

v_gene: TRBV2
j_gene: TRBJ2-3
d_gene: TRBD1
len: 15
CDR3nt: TGTGCCAGCAGTGAAGAGACAGGGGGAGCAGATACGCAGTATTTT
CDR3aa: CASSEETGGADTQYF

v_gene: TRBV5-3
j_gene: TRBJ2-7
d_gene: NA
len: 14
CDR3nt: TGTGCCAGAAGCTTTCAGGGGTACCCCTACGAGCAGTACTTC
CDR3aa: CARSFQGYPYEQYF

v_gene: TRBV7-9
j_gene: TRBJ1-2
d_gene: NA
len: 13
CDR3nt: TGTGCCAGCAGCTTAAAAGTCACGGGGGGCTACACCTTC
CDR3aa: CASSLKVTGGYTF

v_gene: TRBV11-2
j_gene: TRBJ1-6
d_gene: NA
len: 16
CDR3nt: TGTGCCAGCAGATTTACAGGGTACTCCTATAATTCACCCCTCCACTTT
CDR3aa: CASRFTGYSYNSPLHF

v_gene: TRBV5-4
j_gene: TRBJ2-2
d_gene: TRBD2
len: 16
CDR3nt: TGTGCCAGCAGCGGGGGACTAGCGGGGAACACCGGGGAGCTGTTTTTT
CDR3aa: CASSGGLAGNTGELFF

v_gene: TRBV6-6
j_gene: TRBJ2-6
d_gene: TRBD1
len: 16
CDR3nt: TGTGCCAGCAGTAGACAGGGGCTCCCTGGGGCCAACGTCCTGACTTTC
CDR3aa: CASSRQGLPGANVLTF

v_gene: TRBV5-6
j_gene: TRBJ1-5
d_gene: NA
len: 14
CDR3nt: TGTGCCAGCAGCTTGGTCACAGACCATCAGCCCCAGCATTTT
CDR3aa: CASSLVTDHQPQHF

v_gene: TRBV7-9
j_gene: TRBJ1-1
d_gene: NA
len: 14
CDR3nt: TGTGCCAGCAGCCGCGATTCCGGGAACACTGAAGCTTTCTTT
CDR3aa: CASSRDSGNTEAFF

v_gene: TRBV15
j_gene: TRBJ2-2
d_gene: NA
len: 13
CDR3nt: TGTGCCACCAGCGGGTTAGGAGCGGGGGAGCTGTTTTTT
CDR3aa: CATSGLGAGELFF

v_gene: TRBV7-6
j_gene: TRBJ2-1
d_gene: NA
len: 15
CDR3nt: TGTGCCAGCAGCTTGGCGGGACTGGGTAGTAATGAGCAGTTCTTC
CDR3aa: CASSLAGLGSNEQFF

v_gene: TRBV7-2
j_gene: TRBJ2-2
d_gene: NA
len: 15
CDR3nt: TGTGCCAGCAGTCCTAGGGGGGGGAGGACCGGGGAGCTGTTTTTT
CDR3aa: CASSPRGGRTGELFF

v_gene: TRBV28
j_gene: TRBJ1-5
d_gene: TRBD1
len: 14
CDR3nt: TGTGCCAGCAGTATAACACAGGGGAATCAGCCCCAGCATTTT
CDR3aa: CASSITQGNQPQHF

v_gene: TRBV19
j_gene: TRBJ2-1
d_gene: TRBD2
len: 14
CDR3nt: TGTGCCAGTAAGGATAGCGGGAGTTGGGGTGAGCAGTTCTTC
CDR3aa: CASKDSGSWGEQFF

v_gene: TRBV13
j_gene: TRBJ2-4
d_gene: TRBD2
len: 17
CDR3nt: TGTGCCAGCAGCCGATGGGATAGCGGGATTGCCAAAAACATTCAGTACTTC
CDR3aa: CASSRWDSGIAKNIQYF

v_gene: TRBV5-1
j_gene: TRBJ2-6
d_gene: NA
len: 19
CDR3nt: TGCGCCAGCAGCTTGGATGGGTGGTCAGGAATGAATGGGGCCAACGTCCTGACTTTC
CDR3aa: CASSLDGWSGMNGANVLTF

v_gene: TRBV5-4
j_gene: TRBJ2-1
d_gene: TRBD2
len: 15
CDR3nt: TGTGCCAGCAGCTTTGGTGGAAGCGGGAGGTATGAGCAGTTCTTC
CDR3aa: CASSFGGSGRYEQFF

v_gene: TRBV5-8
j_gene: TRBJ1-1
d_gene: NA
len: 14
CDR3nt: TGTGCCAGCAGACTGGGGAGACTGGGTACTGAAGCTTTCTTT
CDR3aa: CASRLGRLGTEAFF